The next 19 T cell receptor beta chains were all read from a single sample in a study of T cells in women clearing cervical HPV infection. Sequenced by immunoSEQ multiplex PCR; TCRdb stores in-frame clones only, minus some. The table lists around 20,000 clones. Input material: blood buffy coat. All receptors come from a woman aged 18 to 75 with a cervical HPV16 infection that either progressed to CIN3+ or cleared (not recorded which).

With respect to this clone: The CDR3 end is not reached by the read, which stops 3 residues before it; the germline J gene fills it in. V gene TRBV2 combines with J gene TRBJ2-5; D not certain. Germline V CDR1 and CDR2: SNHLY, FYNNEI. V was shortened by 5 bases and J by 5 bases, with 6 bases between the two germline ends. The CDR3 consists of 11 residues. The CDR3 reads CASSYLETQYF. Partial CDR3 DNA: TGTGCCAGCAGTTATCTTGAGACC.

On this clone: The read comes to an end 3 residues before the CDR3 does, leaving the germline J gene to fill in the end. This sequence joins TRBV19 and TRBJ2-7, with 8 nucleotides matching TRBD1. Germline V gene sequence: CDR1 LNHDA, CDR2 SQIVND (reference sequence). V was pared by 4 bases and J by 1 base, with 3 bases of the junction left unmatched. This CDR3 contains 14 residues. CDR3 loop: CASSTDRVSYEQYF. The CDR3 DNA, read in part, is TGTGCCAGTAGTACGGACAGGGTTTCCTACGAG.

Note on this clone: A junction end diverges from the germline sequence, so it may reflect a read error. The missing CDR3 end, 3 residues past where the read stops, is filled in from the germline J gene. Additional DNA sequences in this sample encode the identical CDR3. The chain is built from TRBV7-8 and TRBJ1-3, with D possibly TRBD1 on 6 matching bases. Germline CDR1 SGHVS, CDR2 FQNEAQ. The CDR3 runs to 13 residues. CDR3 DNA (partial): TGTGCCAGCAGCCAGGACAGAGCAAACACA. It translates to CASSQDRANT. In full, the CDR3 is CASSQDRANTIYF.

A word on this clone: Coverage ceases 3 residues before the CDR3 finishes, and the germline J gene fills in the end. The chain carries TRBV2 and TRBJ2-3; 9 bases agree with TRBD2. V gave up 3 bases and J gave up 4 bases; unmatched junction bases: 11. CDR1 SNHLY and CDR2 FYNNEI come from the germline V gene. The CDR3 is 17 amino acids. The DNA read from the CDR3 is TGTGCCAGCAGTGAGGAGTCGGCTAGCGGGGTCCCAGATACG. It codes for CASSEESASGVPDT. The CDR3, in full, reads CASSEESASGVPDTQYF.

The CDR3 protein is CSVHNRLGATEAFF. The DNA read from the CDR3 is TGCAGCGTCCACAATCGGTTGGGGGCCACTGAA. The chain combines TRBV29-1 with TRBJ1-1, with D maybe TRBD1 (6 bases). The CDR3 is cut off 3 residues early in the read; its end comes from the germline J gene. The length of the CDR3 is 14 residues. From germline, CDR1 is SQVTM and CDR2 ANQGSEA. V shed 6 bases and J shed 4 bases, with 18 bases lying between them.

Of note for this clone: The read ends 3 residues shy of where the CDR3 ends; the end is completed using the germline J gene. V gene TRBV5-1 combines with J gene TRBJ2-7, with 8 bases fitting TRBD1. Looked up from germline, CDR1 is SGHRS and CDR2 is YFSETQ. V trimming: 4 bases; J trimming: 1 base; junction bases outside the gene matches: 7. The CDR3 length is 15 residues. This CDR3 reads CASSRDRGRSYEQYF. The DNA read from the CDR3 is TGCGCCAGCAGCCGCGACAGGGGACGATCCTACGAG.

Notes on this clone: The read halts 3 residues ahead of the CDR3 end, with the missing end drawn from the germline J gene. The chain couples TRBV7-9 to TRBJ2-1; TRBD1 agrees at 7 bases. Unmatched junction bases numbered 9, after V lost 5 bases and J lost 8 bases. The CDR3 contains 14 residues. The germline V gene has CDR1 SEHNR and CDR2 FQNEAQ (reference sequence). CDR3 in amino acids: CASSLRQGRDEQFF. Partial CDR3 DNA: TGTGCCAGCAGCCTTCGACAGGGTCGGGATGAG.

With respect to this clone: The CDR3 extends 3 residues past the end of the read, so its final part is completed from the germline J gene. The V gene is TRBV7-2, the J gene TRBJ1-2; 10 bases agree with TRBD1. Germline values: CDR1 SGHTA, CDR2 FQGNSA. This CDR3 comprises 14 residues. The CDR3 reads CASSARDRGLGYTF. The sequenced CDR3 bases are TGTGCCAGCAGCGCCCGAGACAGGGGGCTAGGC.

Concerning this clone itself: The read ends 3 residues shy of where the CDR3 ends; the end is completed using the germline J gene. The chain joins TRBV9 to TRBJ2-3; D not resolved. This CDR3 region has 14 residues. Deletions cut 0 bases from V and 4 bases from J, with 9 bases between. Germline V gene sequence: CDR1 SGDLS, CDR2 YYNGEE. The CDR3 reads CASSVENSADTQYF. The CDR3 bases that were read are TGTGCCAGCAGCGTAGAGAATAGTGCAGATACG.

The sequenced CDR3 bases are TGTGCCAGCAGCACCACTGGGACAGGGGACGAG. Its translation: CASSTTGTGDE. The full CDR3 is CASSTTGTGDEQYF. V and J are TRBV7-9 and TRBJ2-7, with 10 bases matching TRBD1. The CDR3 is cut off 3 residues early in the read; its end comes from the germline J gene. Looked up from germline, CDR1 is SEHNR and CDR2 is FQNEAQ (reference sequence). The CDR3 extends over 14 amino acids. V gave up 5 bases and J gave up 5 bases; unmatched junction bases: 6.

Notes on this clone: The read falls 3 residues short of the CDR3 end, and the missing part is taken from the germline J gene. This sequence joins TRBV5-1 and TRBJ1-1; 8 bases match TRBD1. The CDR3 is 14 residues long. CDR1 is SGHRS and CDR2 is YFSETQ in the germline V gene. CDR3 DNA, as far as it was read: TGCGCCAGCAGCTCCGCCGGGACAGGTGACAAA. Translated: CASSSAGTGDK. The CDR3 in full is CASSSAGTGDKAFF.

This clone is called medium-sized (0.01 to 0.1%) based on its frequency. Coverage ceases 3 residues before the CDR3 finishes, and the germline J gene fills in the end. The gene calls are TRBV2 and TRBJ2-1; 11 bases are a match to TRBD2. The CDR3 extends over 16 amino acids. The germline V gene has CDR1 SNHLY and CDR2 FYNNEI. J was trimmed by 5 bases and V by 2 bases; bases with no gene match: 5. The CDR3 sequence is CASSEWASGGNNEQFF. The CDR3 DNA, read in part, is TGTGCCAGCAGTGAATGGGCTAGCGGGGGGAACAATGAG.

This clone is classed as medium-sized by frequency. The CDR3 end lies 3 residues beyond the end of the read and is filled in from the germline J gene. The rearrangement links TRBV30 to TRBJ1-2; 11 bases align to TRBD1. V shed 4 bases and J 6 bases; nucleotides not matched to a gene: 7. This CDR3 comprises 14 residues. The V gene's germline CDR1 is GTSNPN and CDR2 SVGIG (reference sequence). CDR3 DNA (partial): TGTGCCTGGAAGAAAGGGACAGGGGGACATGGC. It translates to CAWKKGTGGHG. The complete CDR3 protein is CAWKKGTGGHGYTF.

Comment on this clone: From the germline J gene comes the end of the CDR3, since the read stops 3 residues before it. The rearrangement uses TRBV9 and TRBJ2-5, with TRBD2 matching over 11 bases. The V segment lost 4 bases and the J segment 2 bases; nucleotides outside the gene matches: 7. This CDR3 has 16 residues. The germline CDR1 and CDR2 sequences are SGDLS and YYNGEE. The CDR3 bases that were read are TGTGCCAGCAGCCCCCATCGGACTAGCGGGCAAGAGACC. Translating it yields CASSPHRTSGQET. The entire CDR3 protein reads CASSPHRTSGQETQYF.

Concerning this clone: The CDR3 end is not reached by the read, which stops 3 residues before it; the germline J gene fills it in. The chain links TRBV5-4 to TRBJ2-2; 7 bases align to TRBD1. This CDR3 comprises 15 residues. V was pared by 0 bases and J by 5 bases, with 4 bases of the junction left unmatched. Germline CDR1 and CDR2: SGHNT and YYREEE (reference sequence). The CDR3 loop reads CASSLGDSRTGELFF. The part of the CDR3 DNA that was read is TGTGCCAGCAGCTTGGGGGACAGCAGGACCGGGGAG.

Turning to this clone: The read terminates 3 residues ahead of where the CDR3 ends, so the germline J gene completes it. The J gene is TRBJ2-5, the V gene TRBV4-1; 10 bases are shared with TRBD2. The germline V gene has CDR1 MGHRA and CDR2 YSYEKL. V lost 4 bases to trimming and J lost 5 bases; unmatched junction nucleotides: 7. The CDR3 sequence is 15 residues long. This chain's CDR3 is CASSLISGGMETQYF. The sequenced part of the CDR3 DNA is TGCGCCAGCAGCCTGATTAGCGGGGGGATGGAGACC.

Comments on this clone: The CDR3 extends 3 residues past the end of the read, so its final part is completed from the germline J gene. The rearrangement joins TRBV18 to TRBJ2-7; 8 bases are shared with TRBD1. V trimming: 5 bases; J trimming: 5 bases; junction bases outside the gene matches: 2. Germline V gene lookup returns CDR1 KGHSH and CDR2 LQKENI. CDR3 size: 12 residues. The CDR3 bases that were read are TGTGCCAGCTCAGCGACAGGGGACGAG. Its translation: CASSATGDE. The entire CDR3 reads CASSATGDEQYF.

For this clone: The read terminates 3 residues ahead of where the CDR3 ends, so the germline J gene completes it. This rearrangement joins TRBV19 to TRBJ2-7; maybe TRBD1 (5 bases). Germline V CDR1 and CDR2: LNHDA, SQIVND (reference sequence). The CDR3 length is 13 residues. Trimming took 5 bases from V and 5 from J, leaving 13 bases between them. CDR3 protein: CASSVGAQDEQYF. CDR3 bases read: TGTGCCAGTAGTGTAGGGGCGCAGGACGAG.

Comments on this clone: The read terminates 3 residues ahead of where the CDR3 ends, so the germline J gene completes it. The gene calls are TRBV7-9 and TRBJ1-2; TRBD1 might be the D (5 bases). Germline CDR1 reads SEHNR; CDR2 reads FQNEAQ (reference sequence). This CDR3 is 14 amino acids long. The CDR3 sequence is CASSLEQGRGVYTF. Incomplete CDR3 DNA: TGTGCCAGCAGCTTAGAGCAGGGAAGGGGTGTC.